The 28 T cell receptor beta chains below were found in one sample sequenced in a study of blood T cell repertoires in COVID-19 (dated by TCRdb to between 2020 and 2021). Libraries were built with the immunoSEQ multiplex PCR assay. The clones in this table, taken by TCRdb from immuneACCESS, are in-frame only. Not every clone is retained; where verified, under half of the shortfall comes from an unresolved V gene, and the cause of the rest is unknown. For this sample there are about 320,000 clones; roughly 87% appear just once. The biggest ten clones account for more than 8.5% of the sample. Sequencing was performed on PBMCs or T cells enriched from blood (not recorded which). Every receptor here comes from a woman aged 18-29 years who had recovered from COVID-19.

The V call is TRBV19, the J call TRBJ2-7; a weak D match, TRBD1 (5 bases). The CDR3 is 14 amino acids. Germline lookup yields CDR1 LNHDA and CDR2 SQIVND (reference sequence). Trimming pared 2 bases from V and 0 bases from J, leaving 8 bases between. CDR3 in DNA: TGTGCCAGTAGTATACAGGGATCCTCCTACGAGCAGTACTTC. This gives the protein CASSIQGSSYEQYF.

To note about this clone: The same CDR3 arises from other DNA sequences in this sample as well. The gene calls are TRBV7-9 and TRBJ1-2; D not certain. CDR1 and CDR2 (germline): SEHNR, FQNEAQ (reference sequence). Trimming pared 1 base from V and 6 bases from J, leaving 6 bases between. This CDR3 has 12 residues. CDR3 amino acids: CASSLEGDGYTF. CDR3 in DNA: TGTGCCAGCAGCTTAGAAGGAGATGGCTACACCTTC.

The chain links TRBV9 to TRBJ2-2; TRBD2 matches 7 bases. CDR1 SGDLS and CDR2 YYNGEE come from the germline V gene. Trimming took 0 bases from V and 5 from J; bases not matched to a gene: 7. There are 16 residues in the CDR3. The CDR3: CASSVDLTSWTGELFF. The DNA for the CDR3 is TGTGCCAGCAGCGTAGACTTGACTAGCTGGACCGGGGAGCTGTTTTTT.

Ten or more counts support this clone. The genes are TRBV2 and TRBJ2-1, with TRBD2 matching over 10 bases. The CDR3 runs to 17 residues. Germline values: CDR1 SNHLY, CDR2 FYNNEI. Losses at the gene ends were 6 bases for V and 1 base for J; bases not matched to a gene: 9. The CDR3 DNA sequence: TGTGCCAGCAGGAGCCTAGCGGGGGAAAAATCCTACAATGAGCAGTTCTTC. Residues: CASRSLAGEKSYNEQFF.

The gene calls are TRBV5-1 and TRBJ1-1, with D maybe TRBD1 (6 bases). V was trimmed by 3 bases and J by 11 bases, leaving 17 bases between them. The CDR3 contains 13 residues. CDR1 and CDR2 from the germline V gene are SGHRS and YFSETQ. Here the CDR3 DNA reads TGCGCCAGCAGCTCAGGGGCCTTTCGGCAGGCTTTCTTT. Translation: CASSSGAFRQAFF.

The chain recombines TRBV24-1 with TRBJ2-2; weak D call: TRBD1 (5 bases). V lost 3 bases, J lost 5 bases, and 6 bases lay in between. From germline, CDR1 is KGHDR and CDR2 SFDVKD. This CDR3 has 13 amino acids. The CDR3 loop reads CATSDTGTGELFF. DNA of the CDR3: TGTGCCACCAGTGATACAGGAACCGGGGAGCTGTTTTTT.

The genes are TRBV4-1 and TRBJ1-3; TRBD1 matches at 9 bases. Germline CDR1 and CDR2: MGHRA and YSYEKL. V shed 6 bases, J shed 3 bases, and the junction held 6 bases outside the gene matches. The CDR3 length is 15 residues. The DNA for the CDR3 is TGCGCCAGCAGTCGAAGGACAGGGGATGGAAACACCATATATTTT. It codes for CASSRRTGDGNTIYF.

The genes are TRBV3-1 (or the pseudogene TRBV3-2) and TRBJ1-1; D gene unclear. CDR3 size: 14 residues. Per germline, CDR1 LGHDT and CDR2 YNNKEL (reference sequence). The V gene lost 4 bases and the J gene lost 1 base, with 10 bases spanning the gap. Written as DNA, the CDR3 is TGTGCCAGCAGCCTGGCCCGGGGGAACACTGAAGCTTTCTTT. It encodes CASSLARGNTEAFF.

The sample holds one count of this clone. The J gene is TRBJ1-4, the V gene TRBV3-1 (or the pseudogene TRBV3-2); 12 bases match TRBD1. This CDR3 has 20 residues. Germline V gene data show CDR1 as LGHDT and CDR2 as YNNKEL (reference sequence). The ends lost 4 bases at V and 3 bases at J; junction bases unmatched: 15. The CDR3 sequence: CASSREAGTGGVGSNEKLFF. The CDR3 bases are TGTGCCAGCAGCCGAGAAGCCGGGACAGGGGGCGTTGGGTCTAATGAAAAACTGTTTTTT.

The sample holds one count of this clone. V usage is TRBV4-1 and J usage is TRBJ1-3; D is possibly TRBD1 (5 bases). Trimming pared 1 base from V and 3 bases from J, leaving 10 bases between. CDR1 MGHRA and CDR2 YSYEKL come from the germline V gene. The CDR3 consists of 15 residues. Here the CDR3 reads CASSQAGGDGNTIYF. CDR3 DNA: TGCGCCAGCAGCCAAGCTGGGGGGGATGGAAACACCATATATTTT.

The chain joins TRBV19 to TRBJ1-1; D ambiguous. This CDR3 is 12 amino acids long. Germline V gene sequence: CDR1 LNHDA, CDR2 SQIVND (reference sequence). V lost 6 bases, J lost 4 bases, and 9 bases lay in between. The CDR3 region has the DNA TGTGCCAGTAGACAGTGGGCCACTGAAGCTTTCTTT. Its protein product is CASRQWATEAFF.

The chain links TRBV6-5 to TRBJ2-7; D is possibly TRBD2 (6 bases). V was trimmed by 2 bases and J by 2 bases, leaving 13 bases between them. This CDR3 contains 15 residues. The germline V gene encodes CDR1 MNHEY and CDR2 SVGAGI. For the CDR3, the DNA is TGTGCCAGCAGTTACGGGACTCCTATCGCCTACGAGCAGTACTTC. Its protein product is CASSYGTPIAYEQYF.

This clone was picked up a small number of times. The CDR3 is CAWTSGTYYGYTF. Written as DNA, the CDR3 is TGTGCCTGGACCAGCGGGACCTACTATGGCTACACCTTC. V and J are TRBV30 and TRBJ1-2; D possibly corresponds to TRBD1 (5 bases). Trimming took off 4 bases at V and 3 bases at J, with 12 bases between the two ends. The V gene's germline CDR1 is GTSNPN and CDR2 SVGIG (reference sequence). The CDR3 contains 13 residues.

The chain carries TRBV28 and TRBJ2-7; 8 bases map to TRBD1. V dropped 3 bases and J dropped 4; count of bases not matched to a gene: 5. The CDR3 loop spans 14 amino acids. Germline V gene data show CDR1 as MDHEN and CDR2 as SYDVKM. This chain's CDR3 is CASSFRGLGYEQYF. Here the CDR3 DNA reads TGTGCCAGCAGTTTCAGGGGGCTAGGGTACGAGCAGTACTTC.

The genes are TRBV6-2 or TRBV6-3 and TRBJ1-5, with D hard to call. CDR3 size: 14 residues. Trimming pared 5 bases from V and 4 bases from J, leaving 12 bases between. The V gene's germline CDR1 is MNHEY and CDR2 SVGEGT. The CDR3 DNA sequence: TGTGCCAGCAGTAAGGGAGGTGGGAATCAGCCCCAGCATTTT. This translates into CASSKGGGNQPQHF.

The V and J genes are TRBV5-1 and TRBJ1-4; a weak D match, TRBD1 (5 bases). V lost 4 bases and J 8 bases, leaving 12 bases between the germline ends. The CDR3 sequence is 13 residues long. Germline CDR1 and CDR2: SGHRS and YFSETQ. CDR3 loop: CASSRDSREKLFF. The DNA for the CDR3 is TGCGCCAGCAGCCGCGACAGTAGGGAAAAACTGTTTTTT. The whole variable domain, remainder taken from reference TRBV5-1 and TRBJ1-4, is KAGVTQTPRYLIKTRGQQVTLSCSPISGHRSVSWYQQTPGQGLQFLFEYFSETQRNKGNFPGRFSGRQFSNSRSEMNVSTLELGDSALYLCASSRDSREKLFFGSGTQLSVL.

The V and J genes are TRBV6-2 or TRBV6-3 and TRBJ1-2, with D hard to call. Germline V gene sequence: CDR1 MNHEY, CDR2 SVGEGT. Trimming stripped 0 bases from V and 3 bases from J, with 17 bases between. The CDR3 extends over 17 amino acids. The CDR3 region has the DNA TGTGCCAGCAGTTACTCGATTAGGCGATCAGCGGACTATGGCTACACCTTC. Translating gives CASSYSIRRSADYGYTF.

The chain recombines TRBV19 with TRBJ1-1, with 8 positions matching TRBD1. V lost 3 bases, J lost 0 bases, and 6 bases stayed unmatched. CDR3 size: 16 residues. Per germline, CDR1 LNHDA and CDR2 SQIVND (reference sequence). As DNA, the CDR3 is TGTGCCAGTAGTATCCGGACAGGGCCAGTGAACACTGAAGCTTTCTTT. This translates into CASSIRTGPVNTEAFF. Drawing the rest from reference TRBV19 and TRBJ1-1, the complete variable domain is DGGITQSPKYLFRKEGQNVTLSCEQNLNHDAMYWYRQDPGQGLRLIYYSQIVNDFQKGDIAEGYSVSREKKESFPLTVTSAQKNPTAFYLCASSIRTGPVNTEAFFGQGTRLTVV.

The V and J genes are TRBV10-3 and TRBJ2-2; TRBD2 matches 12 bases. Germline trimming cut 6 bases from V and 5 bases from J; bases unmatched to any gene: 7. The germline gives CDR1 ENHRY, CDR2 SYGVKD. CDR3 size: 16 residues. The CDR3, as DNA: TGTGCCATCAGCGGAGGACTAGCGGGGCGTACCGGGGAGCTGTTTTTT. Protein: CAISGGLAGRTGELFF.

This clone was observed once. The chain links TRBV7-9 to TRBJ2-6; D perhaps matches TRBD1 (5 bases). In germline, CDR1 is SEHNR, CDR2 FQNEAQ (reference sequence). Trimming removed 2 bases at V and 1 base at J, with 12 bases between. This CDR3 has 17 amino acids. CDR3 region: CASSLSLGDSGANVLTF. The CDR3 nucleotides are TGTGCCAGCAGCTTATCCCTAGGGGATTCTGGGGCCAACGTCCTGACTTTC.

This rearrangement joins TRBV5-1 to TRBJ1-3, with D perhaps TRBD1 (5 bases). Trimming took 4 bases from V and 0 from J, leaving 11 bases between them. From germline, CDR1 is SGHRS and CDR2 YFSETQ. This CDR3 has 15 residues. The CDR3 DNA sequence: TGCGCCAGCAGCCTCCAGGGCCTCTCTGGAAACACCATATATTTT. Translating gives CASSLQGLSGNTIYF.

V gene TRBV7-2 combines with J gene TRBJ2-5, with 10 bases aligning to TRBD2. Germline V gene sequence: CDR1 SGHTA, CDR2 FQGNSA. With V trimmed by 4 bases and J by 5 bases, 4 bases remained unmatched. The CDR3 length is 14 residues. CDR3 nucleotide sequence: TGTGCCAGCAGCTACAGCGGGGGGGTCGAGACCCAGTACTTC. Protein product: CASSYSGGVETQYF.

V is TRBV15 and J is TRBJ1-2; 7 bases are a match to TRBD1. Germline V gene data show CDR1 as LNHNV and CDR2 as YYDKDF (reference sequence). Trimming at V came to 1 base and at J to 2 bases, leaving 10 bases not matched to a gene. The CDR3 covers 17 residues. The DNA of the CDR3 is TGTGCCACCAGCAGAGCTACCCGGGACAGCAAGAACTATGGCTACACCTTC. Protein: CATSRATRDSKNYGYTF.

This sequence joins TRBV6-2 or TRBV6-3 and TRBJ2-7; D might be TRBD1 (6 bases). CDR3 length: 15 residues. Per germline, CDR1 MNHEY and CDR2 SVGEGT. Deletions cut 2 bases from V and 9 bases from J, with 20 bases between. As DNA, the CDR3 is TGTGCCAGCAGTTACGCGGAGACAGGACCAAGGGGGCAGTACTTC. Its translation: CASSYAETGPRGQYF.

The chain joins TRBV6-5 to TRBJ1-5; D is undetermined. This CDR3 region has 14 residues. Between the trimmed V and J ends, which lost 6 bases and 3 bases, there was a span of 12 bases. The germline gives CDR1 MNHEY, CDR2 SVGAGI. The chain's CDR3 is CASSLRGYNQPQHF. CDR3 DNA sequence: TGTGCCAGCAGCCTTCGGGGTTACAATCAGCCCCAGCATTTT.

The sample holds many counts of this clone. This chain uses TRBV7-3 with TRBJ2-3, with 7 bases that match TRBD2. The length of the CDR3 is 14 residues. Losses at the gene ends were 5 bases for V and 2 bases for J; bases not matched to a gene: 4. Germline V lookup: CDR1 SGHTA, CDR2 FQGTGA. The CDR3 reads CASSQGLYTDTQYF. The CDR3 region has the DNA TGTGCCAGCAGCCAGGGACTATACACAGATACGCAGTATTTT.

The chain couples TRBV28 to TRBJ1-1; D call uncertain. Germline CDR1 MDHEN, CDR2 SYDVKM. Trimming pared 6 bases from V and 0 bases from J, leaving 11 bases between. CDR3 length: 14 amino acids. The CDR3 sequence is CASSLGTLNTEAFF. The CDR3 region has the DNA TGTGCCAGCAGCCTAGGAACCTTGAACACTGAAGCTTTCTTT.

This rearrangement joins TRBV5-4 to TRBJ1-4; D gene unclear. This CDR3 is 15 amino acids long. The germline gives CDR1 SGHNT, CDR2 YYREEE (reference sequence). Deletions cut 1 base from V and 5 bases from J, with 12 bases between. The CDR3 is CASSLSRSANEKLFF. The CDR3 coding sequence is TGTGCCAGCAGCTTGTCGCGCAGCGCAAATGAAAAACTGTTTTTT. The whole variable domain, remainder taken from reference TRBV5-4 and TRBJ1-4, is ETGVTQSPTHLIKTRGQQVTLRCSSQSGHNTVSWYQQALGQGPQFIFQYYREEENGRGNFPPRFSGLQFPNYSSELNVNALELDDSALYLCASSLSRSANEKLFFGSGTQLSVL.